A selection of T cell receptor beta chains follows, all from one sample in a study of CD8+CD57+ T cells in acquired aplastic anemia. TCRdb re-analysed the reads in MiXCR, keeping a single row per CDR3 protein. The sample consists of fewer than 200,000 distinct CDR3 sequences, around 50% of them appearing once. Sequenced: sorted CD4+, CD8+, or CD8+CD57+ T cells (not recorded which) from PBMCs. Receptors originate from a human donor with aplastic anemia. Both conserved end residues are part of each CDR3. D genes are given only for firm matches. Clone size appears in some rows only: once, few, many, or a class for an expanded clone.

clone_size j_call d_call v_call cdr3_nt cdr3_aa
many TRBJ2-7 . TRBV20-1 TGCAGTGCTAGAGACCAGAGGTACGAGCAGTACTTC CSARDQRYEQYF
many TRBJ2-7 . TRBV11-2 TGTGCCAGCAGCTTAGTAGATGGCGAGCAGTACTTC CASSLVDGEQYF
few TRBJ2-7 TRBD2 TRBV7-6 TGTGCCAGCAGCTTAGGTGGCGGGGGGGCCTACGAGCAGTACTTC CASSLGGGGAYEQYF
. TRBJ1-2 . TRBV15 TGTGCCACCAGCAGGGATAGGGATGACTATGGCTACACCTTC CATSRDRDDYGYTF
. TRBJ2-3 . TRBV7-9 TGTGCCAGCGCCCCTGGAGAAAGGCAGTATTTT CASAPGERQYF
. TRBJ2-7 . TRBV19 TGTGCCAGCAAAACCCACGGAGGGGACGAGCGGTACTTC CASKTHGGDERYF
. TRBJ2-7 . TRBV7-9 TGTGCCAGCAGCTTAGCTTCGAACGAGCAGTACTTC CASSLASNEQYF
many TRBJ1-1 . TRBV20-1 TGCAGTGCCCCCTTAGGGGCAGGAAATAGGGCTGAAGCTTTCTTT CSAPLGAGNRAEAFF
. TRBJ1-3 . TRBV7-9 TGTGCCAGCAGCTTAGTCGGGTACTCTGGAAACACCATATATTTT CASSLVGYSGNTIYF
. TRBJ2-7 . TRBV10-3 TGTGCCATCAGTGATTTGGGGGCAGCCTACGAGCAGTACTTC CAISDLGAAYEQYF
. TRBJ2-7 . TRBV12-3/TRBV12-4 TGTGCCAGCAGGGGAGACAGCACCGAGCAGTACTTC CASRGDSTEQYF
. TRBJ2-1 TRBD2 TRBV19 TGTGCCACTTCGGGACTAGCGGGAGGGAATGAGCAGTTCTTC CATSGLAGGNEQFF
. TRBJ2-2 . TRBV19 TGTGCCAGTAGTTACATAAACACCGGGGAGCTGTTTTTT CASSYINTGELFF
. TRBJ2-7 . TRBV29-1 TGCAGCGGGGACAGCGGGAGCGGCGAGCAGTACTTC CSGDSGSGEQYF
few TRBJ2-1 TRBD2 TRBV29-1 TGCAGCGTTGAAAAGGCTAGCGGGAGCAATGAGCAGTTCTTC CSVEKASGSNEQFF
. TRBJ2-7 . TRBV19 TGTGCCAGTAGTATAGGGAAGGGCGACGAGCAGTACTTC CASSIGKGDEQYF
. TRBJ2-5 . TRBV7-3 TGTGCCAGCAGCCCCCAGGGGGGGGGCAGCCAAGAGACCCAGTACTTC CASSPQGGGSQETQYF
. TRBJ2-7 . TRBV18 TGTGCCAGCTCACCGCGGACCGGTGAGGTCGAGCAGTACTTC CASSPRTGEVEQYF
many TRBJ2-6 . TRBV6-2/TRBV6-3 TGTGCCAGCAGTTACGGGATCTCTGGGGCCAACGTCCTGACTTTC CASSYGISGANVLTF
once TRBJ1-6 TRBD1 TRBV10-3 TGTGCCATCAGTCGATCGGGACAGCCAAATTCACCCCTCCACTTT CAISRSGQPNSPLHF
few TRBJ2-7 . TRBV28 TGTGCCAGCAGTCCGGGACCCCCCTATGGCTACGAGCAGTACTTC CASSPGPPYGYEQYF
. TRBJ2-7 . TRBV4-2 TGTGCCAGCAGCCAAGATCGGTCAGGGCCCTACGAGCAGTACTTC CASSQDRSGPYEQYF
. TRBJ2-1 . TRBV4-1 TGCGCCAGCAGCCTCTATGGGTACGGGTACAATGAGCGGTTCTTC CASSLYGYGYNERFF
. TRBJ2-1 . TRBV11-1 TGTGCCAGCAGCCTACGTCGGGCAGGGGGGTACAATGAGCAGTTCTTC CASSLRRAGGYNEQFF
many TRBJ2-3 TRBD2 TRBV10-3 TGTGCCACGGGCCTCGGGCTAGCGGGGGGGAACACAGATACGCAGTATTTT CATGLGLAGGNTDTQYF
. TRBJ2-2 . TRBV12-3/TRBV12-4 TGTGCCAGCAGTTTTGTCGGGGTCCACACCGGGGAGCTGTTTTTT CASSFVGVHTGELFF
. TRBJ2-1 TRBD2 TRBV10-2 TGCGCCAGCAGTGAGGAGCGGGGGGTTTACAATGAGCAGTTCTTC CASSEERGVYNEQFF
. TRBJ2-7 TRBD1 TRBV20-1 TGCAGTGCTAGGGGACAGGGGGCGCCTCGGAACGAGCAGTACTTC CSARGQGAPRNEQYF
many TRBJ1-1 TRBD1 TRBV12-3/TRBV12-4 TGTGCCAGCAGTACACAGGGGGCTCTTGAAGCTTTCTTT CASSTQGALEAFF
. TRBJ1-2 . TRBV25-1 TGTGCCAGCAGTACTCTCGAGGCGGGGACACCGAACTATGGCTACACCTTC CASSTLEAGTPNYGYTF
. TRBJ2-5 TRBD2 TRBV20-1 TGCAGTGCTAGAAGGACTAGCGGGGGAGGGTACTTC CSARRTSGGGYF
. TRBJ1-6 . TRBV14 TGTGCCAGCAGCCTATACACAGGGTCAGGCCTCCACTTT CASSLYTGSGLHF
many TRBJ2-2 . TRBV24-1 TGTGCCACCAGTGATCCAGGTCCGCCCGGGGAGCTGTTTTTT CATSDPGPPGELFF
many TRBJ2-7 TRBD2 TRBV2 TGTGCCAGCAGGGGGACTAGTAATTCCTACGAGCAGTACTTC CASRGTSNSYEQYF
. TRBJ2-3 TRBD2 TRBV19 TGTGCCAGTAGTACCCCCATAGCGGGAGCCACAGATACGCAGTATTTT CASSTPIAGATDTQYF
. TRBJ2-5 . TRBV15 TGTGCCACCAGCAGAGATCTGAAGACCCAGTACTTC CATSRDLKTQYF